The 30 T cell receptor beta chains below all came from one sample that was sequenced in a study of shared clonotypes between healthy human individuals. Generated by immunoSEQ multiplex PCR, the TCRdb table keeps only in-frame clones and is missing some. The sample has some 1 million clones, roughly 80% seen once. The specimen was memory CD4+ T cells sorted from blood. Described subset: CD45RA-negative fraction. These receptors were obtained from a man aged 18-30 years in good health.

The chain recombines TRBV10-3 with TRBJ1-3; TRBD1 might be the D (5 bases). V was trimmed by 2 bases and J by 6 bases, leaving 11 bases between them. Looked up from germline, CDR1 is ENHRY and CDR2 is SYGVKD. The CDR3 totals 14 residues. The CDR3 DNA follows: TGTGCCATCAGTGAGGGGGCAAAGGAAAACACCATATATTTT. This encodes CAISEGAKENTIYF.

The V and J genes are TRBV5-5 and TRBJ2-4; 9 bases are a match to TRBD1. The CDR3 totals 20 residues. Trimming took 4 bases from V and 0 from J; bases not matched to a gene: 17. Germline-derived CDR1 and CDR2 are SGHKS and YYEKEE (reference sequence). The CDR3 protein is CASSPSRDRVGSVAKNIQYF. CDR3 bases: TGTGCCAGCAGCCCGTCCCGGGACAGGGTAGGGTCAGTAGCCAAAAACATTCAGTACTTC.

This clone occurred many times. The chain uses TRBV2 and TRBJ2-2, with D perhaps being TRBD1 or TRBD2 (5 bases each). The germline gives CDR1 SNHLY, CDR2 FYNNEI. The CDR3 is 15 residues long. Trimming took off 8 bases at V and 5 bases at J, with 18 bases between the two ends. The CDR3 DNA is TGTGCCAGCGGACAACGGACGGGAATAACCGGGGAGCTGTTTTTT. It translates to CASGQRTGITGELFF.

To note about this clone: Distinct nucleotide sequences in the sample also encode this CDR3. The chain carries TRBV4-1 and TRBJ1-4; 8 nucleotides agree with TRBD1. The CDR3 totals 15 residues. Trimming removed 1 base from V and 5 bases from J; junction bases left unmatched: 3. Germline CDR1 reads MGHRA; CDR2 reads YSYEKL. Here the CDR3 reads CASSQAGQANEKLFF. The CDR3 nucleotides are TGCGCCAGCAGCCAAGCGGGACAGGCGAATGAAAAACTGTTTTTT.

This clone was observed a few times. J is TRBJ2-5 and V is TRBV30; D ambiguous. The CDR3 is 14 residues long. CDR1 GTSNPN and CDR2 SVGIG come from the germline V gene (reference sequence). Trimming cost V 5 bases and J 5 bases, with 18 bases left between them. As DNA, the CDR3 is TGTGCCTGGGCGACTGGGGTGGGCGTCGAGACCCAGTACTTC. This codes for CAWATGVGVETQYF.

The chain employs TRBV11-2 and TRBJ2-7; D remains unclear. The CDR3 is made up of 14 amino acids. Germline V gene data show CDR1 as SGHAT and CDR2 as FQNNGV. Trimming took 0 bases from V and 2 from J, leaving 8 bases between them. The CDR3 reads CASSLDTQAYEQYF. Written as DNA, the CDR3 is TGTGCCAGCAGCTTAGACACTCAAGCCTACGAGCAGTACTTC.

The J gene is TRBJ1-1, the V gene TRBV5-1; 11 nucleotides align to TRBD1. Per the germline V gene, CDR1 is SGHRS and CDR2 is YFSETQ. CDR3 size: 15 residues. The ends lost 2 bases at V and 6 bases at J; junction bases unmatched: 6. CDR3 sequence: CASSFRTGGTAEAFF. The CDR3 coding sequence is TGCGCCAGCAGCTTCCGGACAGGGGGCACCGCTGAAGCTTTCTTT.

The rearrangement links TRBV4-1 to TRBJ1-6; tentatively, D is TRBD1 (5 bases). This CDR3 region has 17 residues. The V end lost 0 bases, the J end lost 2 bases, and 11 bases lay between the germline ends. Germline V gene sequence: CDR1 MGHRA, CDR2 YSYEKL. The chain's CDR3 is CASSQDVVGAYNSPLHF. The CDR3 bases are TGCGCCAGCAGCCAAGATGTGGTGGGGGCCTATAATTCACCCCTCCACTTT.

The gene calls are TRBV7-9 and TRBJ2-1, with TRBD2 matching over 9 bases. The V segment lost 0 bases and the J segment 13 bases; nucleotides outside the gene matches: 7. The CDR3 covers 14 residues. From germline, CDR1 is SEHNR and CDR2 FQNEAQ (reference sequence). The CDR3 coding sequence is TGTGCCAGCAGCTTAGCGGGACTAGCTCTTCATCAGTTCTTC. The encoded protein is CASSLAGLALHQFF.

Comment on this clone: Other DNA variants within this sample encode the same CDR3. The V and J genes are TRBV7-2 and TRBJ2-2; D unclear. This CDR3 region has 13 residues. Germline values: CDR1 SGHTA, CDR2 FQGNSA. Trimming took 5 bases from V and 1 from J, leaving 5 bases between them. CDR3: CASSPQNTGELFF. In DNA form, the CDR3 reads TGTGCCAGCAGCCCTCAGAACACCGGGGAGCTGTTTTTT.

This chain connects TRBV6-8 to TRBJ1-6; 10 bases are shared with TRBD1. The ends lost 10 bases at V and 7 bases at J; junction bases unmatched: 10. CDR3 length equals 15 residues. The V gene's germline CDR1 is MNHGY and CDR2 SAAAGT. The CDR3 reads CATRPGTGVNSPLHF. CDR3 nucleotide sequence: TGTGCCACGCGCCCCGGGACAGGGGTGAATTCACCCCTCCACTTT.

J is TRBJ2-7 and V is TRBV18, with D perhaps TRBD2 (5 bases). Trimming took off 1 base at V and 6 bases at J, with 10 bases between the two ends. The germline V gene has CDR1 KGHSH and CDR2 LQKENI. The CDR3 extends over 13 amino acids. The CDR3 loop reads CASSPLAGAEQYF. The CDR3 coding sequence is TGTGCCAGCTCACCACTGGCGGGTGCCGAGCAGTACTTC.

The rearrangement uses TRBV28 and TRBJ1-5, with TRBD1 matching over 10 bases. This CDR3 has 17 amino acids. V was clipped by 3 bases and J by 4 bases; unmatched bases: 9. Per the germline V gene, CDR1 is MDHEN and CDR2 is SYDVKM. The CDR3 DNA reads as TGTGCCAGCAGTTTGGGCCCGACAGGGGGCACGAATCAGCCCCAGCATTTT. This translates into CASSLGPTGGTNQPQHF. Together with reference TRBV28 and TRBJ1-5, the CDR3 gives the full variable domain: DVKVTQSSRYLVKRTGEKVFLECVQDMDHENMFWYRQDPGLGLRLIYFSYDVKMKEKGDIPEGYSVSREKKERFSLILESASTNQTSMYLCASSLGPTGGTNQPQHFGDGTRLSIL.

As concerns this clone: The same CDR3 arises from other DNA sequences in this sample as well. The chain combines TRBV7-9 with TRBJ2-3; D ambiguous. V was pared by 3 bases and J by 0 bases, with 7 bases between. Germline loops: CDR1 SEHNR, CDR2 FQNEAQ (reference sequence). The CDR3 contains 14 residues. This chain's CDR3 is CASSFEGSTDTQYF. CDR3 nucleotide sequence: TGTGCCAGCAGCTTCGAAGGTAGCACAGATACGCAGTATTTT.

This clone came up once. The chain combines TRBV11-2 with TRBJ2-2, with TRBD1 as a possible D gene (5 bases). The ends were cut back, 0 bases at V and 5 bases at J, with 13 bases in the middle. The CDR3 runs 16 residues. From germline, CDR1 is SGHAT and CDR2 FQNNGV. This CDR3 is CASSLEGQGGTGELFF. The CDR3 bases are TGTGCCAGCAGCTTAGAGGGCCAGGGCGGAACCGGGGAGCTGTTTTTT.

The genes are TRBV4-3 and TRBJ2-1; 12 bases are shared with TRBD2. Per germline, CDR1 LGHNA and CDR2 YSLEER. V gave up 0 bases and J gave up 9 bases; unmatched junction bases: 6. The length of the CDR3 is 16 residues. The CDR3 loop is CASSQELAGGLGEQFF. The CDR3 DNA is TGCGCCAGCAGCCAAGAGCTAGCGGGAGGGCTCGGTGAGCAGTTCTTC.

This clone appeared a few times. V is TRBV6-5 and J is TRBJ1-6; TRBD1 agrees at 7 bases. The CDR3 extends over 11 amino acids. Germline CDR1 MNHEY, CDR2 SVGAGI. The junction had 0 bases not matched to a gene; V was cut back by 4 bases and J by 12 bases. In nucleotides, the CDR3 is TGTGCCAGCAGTTCAGGGGGACCCCTCCACTTT. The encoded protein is CASSSGGPLHF.

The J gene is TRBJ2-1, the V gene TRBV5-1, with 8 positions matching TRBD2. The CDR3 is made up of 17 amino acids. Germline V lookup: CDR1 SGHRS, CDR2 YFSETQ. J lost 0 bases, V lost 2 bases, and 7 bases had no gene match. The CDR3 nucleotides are TGCGCCAGCAGCTTTTTAAGCGGGGGCTCCTCCTACAATGAGCAGTTCTTC. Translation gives CASSFLSGGSSYNEQFF.

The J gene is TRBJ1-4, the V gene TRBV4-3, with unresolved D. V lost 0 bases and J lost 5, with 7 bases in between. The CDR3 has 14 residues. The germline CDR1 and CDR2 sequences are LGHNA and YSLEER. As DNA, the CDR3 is TGCGCCAGCAGCCAAGATAGAGTGAATGAAAAACTGTTTTTT. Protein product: CASSQDRVNEKLFF.

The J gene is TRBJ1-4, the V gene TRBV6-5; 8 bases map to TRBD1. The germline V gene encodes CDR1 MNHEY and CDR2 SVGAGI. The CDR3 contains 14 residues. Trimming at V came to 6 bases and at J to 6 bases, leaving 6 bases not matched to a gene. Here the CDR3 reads CASREDRADEKLFF. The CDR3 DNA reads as TGTGCCAGCAGGGAGGACAGGGCGGATGAAAAACTGTTTTTT.

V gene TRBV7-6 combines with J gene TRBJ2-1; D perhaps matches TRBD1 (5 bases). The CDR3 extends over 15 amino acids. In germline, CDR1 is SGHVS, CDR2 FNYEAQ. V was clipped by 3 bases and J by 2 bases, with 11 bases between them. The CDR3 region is CASSLTGQTYNEQFF. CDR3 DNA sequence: TGTGCCAGCAGCTTGACTGGACAAACCTACAATGAGCAGTTCTTC.

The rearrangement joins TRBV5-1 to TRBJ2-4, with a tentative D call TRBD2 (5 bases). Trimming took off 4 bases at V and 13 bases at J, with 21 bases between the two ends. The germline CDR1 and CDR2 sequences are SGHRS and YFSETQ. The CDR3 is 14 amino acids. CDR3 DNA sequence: TGCGCCAGCAGCCGATCTGATCCTGGGAGTATCCAGTACTTC. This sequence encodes CASSRSDPGSIQYF.

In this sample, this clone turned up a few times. The CDR3 nucleotides read TGTGCCAGCAGCTTAGGTCGTCAAGGCGACGAGCAGTACTTC. This translates into CASSLGRQGDEQYF. V and J are TRBV11-3 and TRBJ2-7; D not certain. CDR1 is SGHNT, CDR2 YENEEA, per germline. The V gene lost 1 base and the J gene lost 5 bases, with 12 bases spanning the gap. This CDR3 has 14 amino acids.

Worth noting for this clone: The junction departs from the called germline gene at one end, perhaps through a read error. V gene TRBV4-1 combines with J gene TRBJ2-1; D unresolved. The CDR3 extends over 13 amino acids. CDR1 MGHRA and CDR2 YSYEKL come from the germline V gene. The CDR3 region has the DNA TGCGCCAGCAGCCAAGCCACGGGTCTAGGCCGCATCTTC. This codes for CASSQATGLGRIF.

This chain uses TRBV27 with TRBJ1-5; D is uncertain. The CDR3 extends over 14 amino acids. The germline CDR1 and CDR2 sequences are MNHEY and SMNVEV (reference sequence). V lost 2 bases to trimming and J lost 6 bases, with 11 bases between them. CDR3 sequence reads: CASSLRVGSQPQHF. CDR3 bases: TGTGCCAGCAGTTTAAGGGTAGGGAGTCAGCCCCAGCATTTT.

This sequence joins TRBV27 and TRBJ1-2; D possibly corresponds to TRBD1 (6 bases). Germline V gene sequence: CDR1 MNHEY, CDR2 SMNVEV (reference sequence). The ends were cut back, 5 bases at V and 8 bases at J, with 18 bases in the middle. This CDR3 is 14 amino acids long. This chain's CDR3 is CASSPTGTKRGYTF. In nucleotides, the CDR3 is TGTGCCAGCAGTCCGACAGGCACTAAGAGGGGCTACACCTTC.

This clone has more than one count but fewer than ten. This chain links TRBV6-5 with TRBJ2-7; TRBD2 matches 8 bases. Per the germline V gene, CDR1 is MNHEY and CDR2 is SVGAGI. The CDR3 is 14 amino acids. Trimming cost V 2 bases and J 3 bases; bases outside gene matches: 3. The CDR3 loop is CASSYRAGGYEQYF. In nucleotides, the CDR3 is TGTGCCAGCAGTTACCGGGCGGGGGGCTACGAGCAGTACTTC.

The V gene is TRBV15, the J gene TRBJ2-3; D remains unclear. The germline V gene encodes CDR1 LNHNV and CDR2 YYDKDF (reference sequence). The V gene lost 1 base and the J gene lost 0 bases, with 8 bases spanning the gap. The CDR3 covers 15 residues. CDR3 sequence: CATSRGVISTDTQYF. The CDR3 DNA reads TGTGCCACCAGCAGAGGTGTGATTAGCACAGATACGCAGTATTTT.

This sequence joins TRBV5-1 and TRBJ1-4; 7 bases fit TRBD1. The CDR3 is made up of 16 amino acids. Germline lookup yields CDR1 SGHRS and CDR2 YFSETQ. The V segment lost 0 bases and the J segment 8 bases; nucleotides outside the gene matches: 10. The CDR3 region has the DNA TGCGCCAGCAGCTTGGAACGACAGGGTTCAGCCGAAAAACTGTTTTTT. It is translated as CASSLERQGSAEKLFF.

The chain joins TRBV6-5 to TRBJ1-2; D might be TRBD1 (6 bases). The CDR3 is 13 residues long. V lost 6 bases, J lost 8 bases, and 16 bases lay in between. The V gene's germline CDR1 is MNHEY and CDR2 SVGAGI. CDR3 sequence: CASSPKGGYGYTF. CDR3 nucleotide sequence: TGTGCCAGCAGCCCAAAGGGGGGTTACGGCTACACCTTC.